The T cell receptor beta chain described here comes from a study of identical twins (TCRdb year 2016). About the investigation overall: The study deep-sequenced TCR alpha and beta repertoires from monozygotic twins, unrelated adults of various ages and cord blood to test whether fetal clonotypes persist. Replicate twin experiments were performed at different times using different library preparation protocols to rule out contamination.

This clonotype was counted between two and nine times. This receptor's antigen is unknown. No much larger clone is present one base from it, and per-base qualities are unavailable. Every donor was a healthy Caucasian. Three pairs of female monozygotic twins, all aged 18 to 29 years, made up the twin cohort. Positive isolation kits from Invitrogen were used to isolate CD4+ and CD8+ T cell populations. Beyond this particular receptor, the publication reports: Recombination models systematically underestimated out-of-frame TCR alpha sharing in monozygotic twins but agreed with sharing between unrelated individuals. A weaker excess of twin sharing was found in beta out-of-frame sequences because the signal-to-noise ratio was lowered by fewer shared sequences. Compared with coincidental sharing between unrelated individuals, out-of-frame TCR alpha sequences shared between twins had an excess of sequences with low generation probability. Zero-insertion analyses could be partly confounded by invariant T cells such as MAIT and iNKT, though diverse VJ usage argued against such confounding for most clonotypes. Fewer insertions were carried by abundant cord blood beta clonotypes, a similar but weaker trend appeared in young adult naive repertoires, and no such trend appeared in memory repertoires. Because the same donors could not be followed over many years, the conclusions depended on cross-sectional statistical analysis.

The library came from 5' RACE. The run used an Illumina HiSeq 2000. A universal primer binding site was added through template switching, and the final cDNA carried a unique molecular identifier so that TCR cDNA molecules could be counted accurately. Specific primers in the conserved constant-segment region were used to synthesize first-strand cDNA for TCR alpha and beta chains. To control for contamination, every cDNA library carried two barcodes: a SMART-Mk sample barcode plus Illumina barcodes. Two successive PCR steps introduced TruSeq adapter sequences along with Illumina sample barcodes. TCR alpha and beta cDNA libraries were sequenced on the Illumina HiSeq platform with custom primers. In the authors' own workflow: Raw reads were processed with MiGEC to extract unique molecular identifiers, and MiXCR was used to determine CDR3 positions. For each individual, recombination models were inferred using an EM algorithm with the repgenHMM and IGoR tools. The analysis of shared clonotypes was done with the tcR package in R, with sharing normalized by the product of cloneset sizes. To study raw recombination without the effects of thymic and clonal selection, out-of-frame nonproductive sequences were analyzed. TCRdb applied fastp at Q25 and MiXCR to the public reads, then kept only in-frame beta chains. Each CDR3 protein appears once, grouped with its most common genes and DNA. The authors' filters were not applied to this entry. The sample table lists just over 450,000 distinct CDR3 sequences, 14% of them with a count of one. Roughly 0.5% of the sample is in the top ten clones.

From the germline V gene (reference sequence), CDR1 is DFQATT and CDR2 is SNEGSKA. The V and J ends are trimmed by 6 bases and 5 bases, leaving 11 bases between them. Inclusive of the bounding cysteine and phenylalanine, the CDR3 is 12 residues long. Just CDR3 DNA is preserved here, 36 bases in frame from base 1. The same data also contributed to another study, on yellow fever vaccine responses in identical twins. Taken from the second paper: The T cell response to vaccination in identical twins was reported by the authors to appear partly convergent and partly personalized. The study precisely tracked vaccine-responding T cell clones in identical twins.

The TCR was taken from a woman aged 18-29 years in good health. The chain couples TRBV20-1 to TRBJ2-1; confidence is insufficient to name the D gene. Sample: CD4+ T cells sorted from blood. The DNA sequence is given as TGCAGTGCGCGACATTTGGACAATGAGCAGTTCTTC. It encodes CSARHLDNEQFF.